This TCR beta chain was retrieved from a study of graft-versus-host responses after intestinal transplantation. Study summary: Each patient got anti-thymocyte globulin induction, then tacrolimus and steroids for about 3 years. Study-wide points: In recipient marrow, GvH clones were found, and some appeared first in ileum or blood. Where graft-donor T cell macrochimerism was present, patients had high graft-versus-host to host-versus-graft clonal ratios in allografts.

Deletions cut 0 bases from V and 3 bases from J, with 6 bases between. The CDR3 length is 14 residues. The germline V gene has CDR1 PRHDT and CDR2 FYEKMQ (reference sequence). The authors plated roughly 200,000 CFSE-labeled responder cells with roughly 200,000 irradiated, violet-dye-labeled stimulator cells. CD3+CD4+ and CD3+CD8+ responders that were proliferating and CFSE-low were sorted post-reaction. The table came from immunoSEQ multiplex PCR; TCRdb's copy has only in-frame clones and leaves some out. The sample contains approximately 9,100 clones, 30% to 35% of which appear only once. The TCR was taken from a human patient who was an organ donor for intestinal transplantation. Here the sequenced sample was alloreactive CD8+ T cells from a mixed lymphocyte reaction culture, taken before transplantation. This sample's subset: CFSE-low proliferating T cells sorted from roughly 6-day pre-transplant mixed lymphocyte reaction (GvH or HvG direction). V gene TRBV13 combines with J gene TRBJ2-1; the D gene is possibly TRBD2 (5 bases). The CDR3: CASSLGGDYNEQFF. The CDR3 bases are TGTGCCAGCAGCTTAGGGGGAGACTACAATGAGCAGTTCTTC.